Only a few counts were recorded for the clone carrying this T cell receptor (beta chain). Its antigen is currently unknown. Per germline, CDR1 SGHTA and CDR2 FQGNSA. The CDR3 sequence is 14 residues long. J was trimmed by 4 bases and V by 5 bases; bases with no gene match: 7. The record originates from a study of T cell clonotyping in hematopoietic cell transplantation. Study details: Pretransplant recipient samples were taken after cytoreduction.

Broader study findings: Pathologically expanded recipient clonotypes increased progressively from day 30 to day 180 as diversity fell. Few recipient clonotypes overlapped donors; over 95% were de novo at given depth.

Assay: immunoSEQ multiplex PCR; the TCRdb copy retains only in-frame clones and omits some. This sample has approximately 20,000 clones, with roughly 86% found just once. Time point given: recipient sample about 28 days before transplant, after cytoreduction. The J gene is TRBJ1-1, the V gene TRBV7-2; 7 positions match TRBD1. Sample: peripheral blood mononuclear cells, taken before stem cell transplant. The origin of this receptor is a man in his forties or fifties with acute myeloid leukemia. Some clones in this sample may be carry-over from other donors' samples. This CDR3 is CASSPGTVGTEAFF. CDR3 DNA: TGTGCCAGCAGCCCAGGGACAGTGGGCACTGAAGCTTTCTTT.